A single sample is the source of the 32 T cell receptor beta chains below, sequenced in a study of technical replicates of blood from a handful of donors. This table comes from immunoSEQ multiplex PCR, and its TCRdb copy is limited to in-frame clones, with some not included. The sample holds about 97,000 clones, about 96% seen once. Sequenced sample: T cells isolated from PBMCs. The receptors originated from a human donor in good health.

The rearrangement joins TRBV7-3 to TRBJ2-1, with 11 positions matching TRBD2. The germline CDR1 and CDR2 sequences are SGHTA and FQGTGA. V was pared by 1 base and J by 0 bases, with 8 bases of the junction left unmatched. The CDR3 covers 19 residues. CDR3 DNA: TGTGCCAGCAGCTTAAAGCTAGCGGGAGGTCCGAGCTCCTACAATGAGCAGTTCTTC. Translated: CASSLKLAGGPSSYNEQFF.

The CDR3 DNA reads TGTGCCAGCAGCGGAGGAGGCAATCAGCCCCAGCATTTT. Its protein product is CASSGGGNQPQHF. The chain couples TRBV9 to TRBJ1-5; D uncertain. Germline V CDR1 and CDR2: SGDLS, YYNGEE. The CDR3 has 13 amino acids. The ends were cut back, 3 bases at V and 2 bases at J, with 6 bases in the middle.

This clone came up once. The chain carries TRBV6-1 and TRBJ1-5; D is ambiguous. With 7 bases removed from V and 3 bases from J, the gap between germline ends came to 13 bases. CDR3 length: 14 amino acids. Germline CDR1 MNHNS, CDR2 SASEGT. The DNA for the CDR3 is TGTGCCAGCATAAGAGGAGGAATCAATCAGCCCCAGCATTTT. Its translation: CASIRGGINQPQHF.

The V call is TRBV7-3, the J call TRBJ2-7; a possible D gene is TRBD1 (5 bases). Germline assignment: CDR1 SGHTA and CDR2 FQGTGA. V lost 1 base to trimming and J lost 5 bases, with 12 bases between them. The CDR3 loop spans 14 amino acids. CDR3 bases: TGTGCCAGCAGCTTAATTGCAGGGTCGGACGAGCAGTACTTC. Encoded protein: CASSLIAGSDEQYF.

A few counts support this clone. The rearrangement uses TRBV10-1 and TRBJ1-5; TRBD1 matches 7 bases. This CDR3 has 14 residues. Germline CDR1 is WNHNN and CDR2 is SYGVQD (reference sequence). The ends lost 0 bases at V and 4 bases at J; junction bases unmatched: 0. This chain's CDR3 is CASSESRGNQPQHF. The CDR3 coding sequence is TGCGCCAGCAGTGAGTCCAGGGGGAATCAGCCCCAGCATTTT.

The gene calls are TRBV7-8 and TRBJ2-7; 8 bases fit TRBD1. CDR1 and CDR2 (germline): SGHVS, FQNEAQ. The CDR3 spans 13 residues. V shed 2 bases and J 4 bases; nucleotides not matched to a gene: 1. The chain's CDR3 is CASSLRQGYEQYF. In DNA, the CDR3 is TGTGCCAGCAGCTTAAGACAGGGGTACGAGCAGTACTTC.

The chain combines TRBV5-1 with TRBJ2-1; D remains unclear. This CDR3 comprises 13 residues. Trimming took off 5 bases at V and 2 bases at J, with 8 bases between the two ends. Per the germline V gene, CDR1 is SGHRS and CDR2 is YFSETQ. The CDR3 DNA reads as TGCGCCAGCAGTCAGCGAACCTACAATGAGCAGTTCTTC. Translation gives CASSQRTYNEQFF.

The genes are TRBV14 and TRBJ1-2; no definite D call. V dropped 0 bases and J dropped 4 bases, with 9 bases sitting between them. CDR3 length: 14 amino acids. Germline V lookup: CDR1 SGHDN, CDR2 FVKESK. DNA of the CDR3: TGTGCCAGCAGCCAAGACGTCAGATTCTATGGCTACACCTTC. Translation: CASSQDVRFYGYTF.

The chain couples TRBV5-4 to TRBJ1-1, with no clear D. The V gene lost 5 bases and the J gene lost 6 bases, with 8 bases spanning the gap. Germline V gene lookup returns CDR1 SGHNT and CDR2 YYREEE (reference sequence). There are 11 residues in the CDR3. The CDR3 sequence is CASRNRAEAFF. The CDR3 DNA follows: TGTGCCAGCAGGAACAGAGCTGAAGCTTTCTTT.

The V call is TRBV29-1, the J call TRBJ2-2, with TRBD2 identical over 10 bases. Trimming took 5 bases from V and 7 from J; bases not matched to a gene: 4. The CDR3 is 13 amino acids. Germline CDR1 and CDR2: SQVTM and ANQGSEA. For the CDR3, the DNA is TGCAGCGTTACTAGCGGGATGGGCGGGGAGCTGTTTTTT. As protein: CSVTSGMGGELFF.

The rearrangement joins TRBV5-8 to TRBJ2-3; D perhaps matches TRBD1 (6 bases). The CDR3 contains 17 residues. Trimming removed 2 bases from V and 2 bases from J, with 18 bases in between. Germline CDR1 and CDR2: SGHTS and YDEGEE. This CDR3 reads CASSFGQSGWDTDTQYF. CDR3 nucleotide sequence: TGTGCCAGCAGCTTCGGACAGTCGGGATGGGACACAGATACGCAGTATTTT.

The chain is built from TRBV9 and TRBJ2-1, with 10 bases lining up with TRBD2. Germline V CDR1 and CDR2: SGDLS, YYNGEE. The CDR3 covers 14 residues. The V segment lost 3 bases and the J segment 4 bases; nucleotides outside the gene matches: 1. For the CDR3, the DNA is TGTGCCAGCAGCGCTAGCGGGAGATACAATGAGCAGTTCTTC. Translated, it gives CASSASGRYNEQFF.

The V and J genes are TRBV19 and TRBJ1-1; a possible D gene is TRBD1 (6 bases). CDR3 length: 14 amino acids. Germline CDR1 and CDR2: LNHDA and SQIVND (reference sequence). V lost 1 base and J lost 0, with 6 bases in between. DNA of the CDR3: TGTGCCAGTAGTATAGGGACAGTGAACACTGAAGCTTTCTTT. Translated, it gives CASSIGTVNTEAFF.

The chain combines TRBV7-2 with TRBJ2-6; no firm D call. The V end lost 4 bases, the J end lost 0 bases, and 7 bases lay between the germline ends. The CDR3 sequence is 15 residues long. Germline V gene sequence: CDR1 SGHTA, CDR2 FQGNSA. The CDR3 DNA reads as TGTGCCAGCAGCTATAGCTACTCTGGGGCCAACGTCCTGACTTTC. Translation: CASSYSYSGANVLTF.

V is TRBV11-3 and J is TRBJ2-1; 8 bases align to TRBD2. V lost 5 bases to trimming and J lost 9 bases; unmatched junction nucleotides: 12. CDR3 length: 15 residues. CDR1 is SGHNT, CDR2 YENEEA, per germline. The CDR3 loop is CASSPRGVAGSEQFF. CDR3 nucleotides: TGTGCCAGCAGCCCCCGTGGGGTAGCGGGAAGTGAGCAGTTCTTC.

This chain joins TRBV29-1 and TRBJ2-5; 8 positions match TRBD1. This CDR3 is built from 13 residues. Germline V gene sequence: CDR1 SQVTM, CDR2 ANQGSEA. V shed 6 bases and J 1 base; nucleotides not matched to a gene: 4. The CDR3 nucleotides read TGCAGCGTGCTTACAGGGGGCCAAGAGACCCAGTACTTC. Its translation: CSVLTGGQETQYF.

This clone was counted a single time. This chain connects TRBV10-3 to TRBJ2-4; the D gene is possibly TRBD2 (6 bases). V lost 3 bases and J lost 0, with 12 bases in between. This CDR3 comprises 16 residues. The germline V gene encodes CDR1 ENHRY and CDR2 SYGVKD. CDR3 nucleotide sequence: TGTGCCATCAGTGACTCGGAGGGAACAGCCAAAAACATTCAGTACTTC. Residues: CAISDSEGTAKNIQYF.

The V gene is TRBV9, the J gene TRBJ2-7, with 9 bases identical to TRBD2. V was pared by 4 bases and J by 6 bases, with 8 bases of the junction left unmatched. The germline CDR1 and CDR2 sequences are SGDLS and YYNGEE. CDR3 size: 14 residues. CDR3 sequence reads: CASSISGSSGEQYF. CDR3 in DNA: TGTGCCAGCAGCATTAGCGGGAGTTCGGGCGAGCAGTACTTC.

The rearrangement uses TRBV27 and TRBJ2-7; D call uncertain. Trimming took 5 bases from V and 4 from J, leaving 12 bases between them. The CDR3 covers 13 residues. The germline CDR1 and CDR2 sequences are MNHEY and SMNVEV (reference sequence). CDR3 sequence reads: CASSPGDQYEQYF. In DNA, the CDR3 is TGTGCCAGCAGTCCCGGAGACCAGTACGAGCAGTACTTC.

The chain carries TRBV5-5 and TRBJ2-7; D gene unclear. Germline V gives CDR1 SGHKS, CDR2 YYEKEE (reference sequence). V was clipped by 0 bases and J by 1 base, with 5 bases between them. The CDR3 spans 13 residues. The CDR3 here is CASSLVPSYEQYF. CDR3 bases: TGTGCCAGCAGCTTGGTCCCGTCCTACGAGCAGTACTTC.

V usage is TRBV15 and J usage is TRBJ2-7; TRBD1 matches at 7 bases. Germline CDR1 and CDR2: LNHNV and YYDKDF (reference sequence). The V segment lost 2 bases and the J segment 3 bases; nucleotides outside the gene matches: 1. The CDR3 covers 13 residues. CDR3 amino acids: CATSRRDSYEQYF. The DNA for the CDR3 is TGTGCCACCAGCAGAAGGGACAGCTACGAGCAGTACTTC.

The rearrangement uses TRBV29-1 and TRBJ1-5; 8 nucleotides agree with TRBD1. The CDR3 extends over 13 amino acids. Trimming removed 7 bases from V and 4 bases from J; junction bases left unmatched: 6. Germline V gene sequence: CDR1 SQVTM, CDR2 ANQGSEA. DNA for the CDR3: TGCAGCGCCGGACAGGGTAAGAATCAGCCCCAGCATTTT. This encodes CSAGQGKNQPQHF.

V is TRBV11-2 and J is TRBJ2-2, with D tentatively TRBD1 (5 bases). Germline CDR1 is SGHAT and CDR2 is FQNNGV. The CDR3 has 14 amino acids. V lost 2 bases and J 4 bases, leaving 8 bases between the germline ends. The CDR3 DNA is TGTGCCAGCAGCTTAAGACAGACCACCGGGGAGCTGTTTTTT. Translated: CASSLRQTTGELFF.

V gene TRBV2 combines with J gene TRBJ1-5; D gene unclear. Trimming took off 7 bases at V and 7 bases at J, with 17 bases between the two ends. Germline assignment: CDR1 SNHLY and CDR2 FYNNEI. This CDR3 comprises 14 residues. This CDR3 reads CASMLGSGFQPQHF. The CDR3 DNA reads as TGTGCCAGCATGCTAGGTTCCGGGTTCCAGCCCCAGCATTTT.

The chain carries TRBV28 and TRBJ2-7; 7 positions match TRBD1. CDR3 length: 13 amino acids. After removal of 7 bases from V and 12 bases from J, the junction contained 15 bases not matched to a gene. Germline V gene sequence: CDR1 MDHEN, CDR2 SYDVKM. For the CDR3, the DNA is TGTGCCAGCATCGCTACGAGACCTCAGGGGGTGTACTTC. It codes for CASIATRPQGVYF.

CDR3 residues: CASSQVTGLEQYF. CDR3 DNA sequence: TGCGCCAGCAGCCAAGTTACAGGGCTCGAGCAGTACTTC. The chain joins TRBV4-3 to TRBJ2-7, with a tentative D call TRBD1 (6 bases). This CDR3 has 13 amino acids. The V end was cut by 1 base, the J end by 6 bases, with 10 bases between. Germline assignment: CDR1 LGHNA and CDR2 YSLEER.

The chain combines TRBV6-1 with TRBJ2-3, with TRBD1 matching over 8 bases. V gave up 2 bases and J gave up 7 bases; unmatched junction bases: 14. In germline, CDR1 is MNHNS, CDR2 SASEGT. This CDR3 has 17 amino acids. The CDR3 DNA reads TGTGCCAGCAGTGAACCTTTATGGGACAGGCGCGGAAATACGCAGTATTTT. Its translation: CASSEPLWDRRGNTQYF.

This clone appeared a single time. V gene TRBV19 combines with J gene TRBJ1-1, with 8 bases matching TRBD1. Trimming at V came to 10 bases and at J to 2 bases, leaving 6 bases not matched to a gene. The CDR3 has 13 residues. Germline CDR1 and CDR2: LNHDA and SQIVND (reference sequence). The chain's CDR3 is CATETGVNTEAFF. The CDR3 DNA sequence: TGTGCCACCGAGACAGGGGTAAACACTGAAGCTTTCTTT.

The chain is built from TRBV12-2 and TRBJ1-1. TRBV12-2 constitutes a pseudogene. This CDR3 spans 15 amino acids. The CDR3 protein is CASRFRSGDDTEAFF. DNA of the CDR3: TGTGCAAGTCGCTTCCGCTCGGGAGACGACACTGAAGCTTTCTTT.

The V call is TRBV27, the J call TRBJ2-7, with 12 bases lining up with TRBD2. After removal of 4 bases from V and 4 bases from J, the junction contained 2 bases not matched to a gene. Germline-derived CDR1 and CDR2 are MNHEY and SMNVEV (reference sequence). The CDR3 consists of 14 residues. CDR3: CASSWGLAGYEQYF. The DNA of the CDR3 is TGTGCCAGCAGTTGGGGACTAGCGGGTTACGAGCAGTACTTC.

This clone has just one count. The gene calls are TRBV30 and TRBJ2-2, with 7 bases matching TRBD2. Germline V gene data show CDR1 as GTSNPN and CDR2 as SVGIG (reference sequence). Trimming cost V 3 bases and J 4 bases; bases outside gene matches: 8. This CDR3 is 15 amino acids long. The CDR3: CAWRPGGSRTGELFF. DNA for the CDR3: TGTGCCTGGAGACCGGGAGGCAGCCGCACCGGGGAGCTGTTTTTT.

The rearrangement links TRBV7-8 to TRBJ2-3; the D is unclear. In germline, CDR1 is SGHVS, CDR2 FQNEAQ. The CDR3 has 16 amino acids. Trimming removed 5 bases from V and 1 base from J, with 16 bases in between. CDR3: CASSPRMLRGTDTQYF. In DNA, the CDR3 is TGTGCCAGCAGCCCTAGAATGTTGAGAGGCACAGATACGCAGTATTTT.